This is a list of T cell receptor beta chains from one sample in a study of T cell changes during pregnancy in multiple sclerosis. This table comes from immunoSEQ multiplex PCR, and its TCRdb copy is limited to in-frame clones, with some not included. Of around 33,000 clones listed, 92% are singletons. The sample consisted of CD4+ T cells from peripheral blood mononuclear cells, taken after pregnancy. Receptors were obtained from a female donor with multiple sclerosis, enrolled in a pregnancy study. Both conserved end residues are part of each CDR3. The order of the fields is D gene, clone size, J gene, V gene, CDR3 protein, CDR3 DNA. D genes are given only for firm matches. The listing skips clone size in some rows; elsewhere it reads once, few, many or a size class.

>.|.|TRBJ2-2|TRBV10-3
CAGGQPNTGELFF
TGTGCCGGAGGACAGCCGAACACCGGGGAGCTGTTTTTT
>TRBD1|.|TRBJ2-1|TRBV9
CASSVGTGAYNEQFF
TGTGCCAGCAGCGTAGGGACAGGGGCCTACAATGAGCAGTTCTTC
>.|.|TRBJ2-2|TRBV12-1
CASSFDIEEREGPWDTGELFF
TGTGCCAGCAGCTTTGATATCGAGGAGCGGGAGGGCCCGTGGGACACCGGGGAGCTGTTTTTT
>TRBD1|.|TRBJ2-7|TRBV29-1
CSVELWDRGIEQYF
TGCAGCGTTGAGCTTTGGGACAGGGGGATTGAGCAGTACTTC
>.|.|TRBJ1-5|TRBV28
CASSLGLRQPNQPQHF
TGTGCCAGCAGTTTGGGGCTTCGACAACCCAATCAGCCCCAGCATTTT
>.|once|TRBJ2-5|TRBV7-8
CASSLVGLHGTGRETQYF
TGTGCCAGCAGCTTGGTGGGCCTCCATGGAACAGGGAGAGAGACCCAGTACTTC
>.|.|TRBJ1-1|TRBV19
CASSIADSLNTEAFF
TGTGCCAGTAGTATAGCGGACAGCTTGAACACTGAAGCTTTCTTT
>TRBD1|.|TRBJ1-4|TRBV2
CASSGDRIGEKLFF
TGTGCCAGCAGCGGGGACAGAATTGGTGAAAAACTGTTTTTT
>TRBD1|few|TRBJ2-7|TRBV5-1
CASSQPGDRGTRYEQYF
TGCGCCAGCAGCCAACCCGGGGACAGGGGGACGCGGTACGAGCAGTACTTC
>.|once|TRBJ1-1|TRBV2
CASRETENTEAFF
TGTGCCAGCAGGGAGACAGAGAACACTGAAGCTTTCTTT
>TRBD1|.|TRBJ2-2|TRBV2
CASKRQGPTGELFF
TGTGCCAGCAAAAGACAGGGGCCTACCGGGGAGCTGTTTTTT
>TRBD2|.|TRBJ2-1|TRBV25-1
CASSGDRGGVYNEQFF
TGTGCCAGCAGTGGGGACCGGGGGGGCGTATACAATGAGCAGTTCTTC
>.|.|TRBJ2-1|TRBV4-2
CASSQDLGHWIF
TGTGCCAGCAGCCAAGATCTCGGACACTGGATCTTC
>TRBD2|.|TRBJ2-7|TRBV7-9
CASSLTPGLAGRPYEQYF
TGTGCCAGCAGCTTAACGCCGGGACTAGCGGGTAGGCCCTACGAGCAGTACTTC
>TRBD1|.|TRBJ2-7|TRBV5-1
CASREGTGANEQYF
TGCGCCAGCAGAGAGGGGACAGGGGCAAACGAGCAGTACTTC
>TRBD2|.|TRBJ2-3|TRBV7-3
CASSLRLAGADTQYF
TGTGCCAGCAGCTTAAGGCTAGCGGGGGCAGATACGCAGTATTTT
>TRBD1|.|TRBJ1-2|TRBV18
CASSSGQGARYGYTF
TGTGCCAGCTCATCCGGACAGGGGGCAAGATATGGCTACACCTTC
>TRBD1|.|TRBJ2-1|TRBV7-3
CASSYSDRGRRNEQFF
TGTGCCAGCAGCTACTCGGACAGGGGTCGAAGAAATGAGCAGTTCTTC
>.|.|TRBJ1-5|TRBV4-3
CASSQGRELGQPQHF
TGCGCCAGCAGCCAGGGTCGGGAATTGGGTCAGCCCCAGCATTTT
>TRBD2|.|TRBJ2-1|TRBV5-4
CASSFGGLAGVGEQFF
TGTGCCAGCAGCTTCGGTGGGCTAGCGGGGGTTGGGGAGCAGTTCTTC
>TRBD1|.|TRBJ2-3|TRBV7-9
CASSQNPSGQGAGTQYF
TGTGCCAGCAGCCAAAACCCGTCGGGACAGGGGGCGGGTACGCAGTATTTT
>.|.|TRBJ2-5|TRBV6-6
CASSYSEFQETQYF
TGTGCCAGCAGTTACTCGGAGTTCCAAGAGACCCAGTACTTC
>.|.|TRBJ1-5|TRBV28
CASSSFPNSGNQPQHF
TGTGCCAGCAGTTCTTTTCCGAACAGTGGCAATCAGCCCCAGCATTTT
>.|.|TRBJ2-5|TRBV19
CASSILRQAGWETQYF
TGTGCCAGTAGTATCCTAAGACAGGCTGGATGGGAGACCCAGTACTTC
>.|.|TRBJ2-3|TRBV27
CASSHQRPVTDTQYF
TGTGCCAGCAGCCACCAGAGGCCAGTGACAGATACGCAGTATTTT
>TRBD2|.|TRBJ2-1|TRBV2
CASSMSLAGNEQFF
TGTGCCAGCAGTATGTCGCTAGCGGGTAATGAGCAGTTCTTC
>.|once|TRBJ1-2|TRBV30
CAWSVLMKGGYTF
TGTGCCTGGAGTGTACTAATGAAGGGGGGCTACACCTTC
>TRBD1|.|TRBJ1-2|TRBV18
CASSPRVDRVYGYTF
TGTGCCAGCTCACCACGGGTGGACAGGGTTTATGGCTACACCTTC
>.|.|TRBJ2-2|TRBV2
CASSPRETRGGELFF
TGTGCCAGCAGTCCTCGGGAGACGCGGGGCGGGGAGCTGTTTTTT
>TRBD1|.|TRBJ1-4|TRBV5-1
CASRYDRDGEKLFF
TGCGCCAGCAGGTACGACAGGGACGGGGAAAAACTGTTTTTT
>.|.|TRBJ1-5|TRBV28
CASNLVGNQPQHF
TGTGCCAGCAATCTTGTTGGCAATCAGCCCCAGCATTTT
>TRBD2|.|TRBJ2-1|TRBV6-6
CASSPYRGGTNEQFF
TGTGCCAGCAGCCCCTACCGGGGGGGGACCAATGAGCAGTTCTTC
>.|.|TRBJ2-1|TRBV29-1
CSVRGYNEQFF
TGCAGCGTCAGAGGGTACAATGAGCAGTTCTTC
>TRBD2|.|TRBJ2-7|TRBV19
CASRLLAGGTEQYF
TGTGCCAGTAGACTATTAGCGGGAGGAACCGAGCAGTACTTC
>.|.|TRBJ2-2|TRBV11-3
CASSSPLAGSGGELFF
TGTGCCAGCAGCTCCCCCTTGGCGGGGTCGGGCGGGGAGCTGTTTTTT
>.|.|TRBJ1-4|TRBV28
CASSLGGGAATNEKLFF
TGTGCCAGCAGTTTAGGAGGAGGGGCCGCAACTAATGAAAAACTGTTTTTT
>TRBD1|.|TRBJ2-7|TRBV5-1
CASSLDRGFSYEQYF
TGCGCCAGCAGCTTGGACAGGGGCTTCTCCTACGAGCAGTACTTC
>.|.|TRBJ2-7|TRBV29-1
CSVDTGYPYEQYF
TGCAGCGTTGATACGGGTTACCCCTACGAGCAGTACTTC
>TRBD1|.|TRBJ2-1|TRBV6-5
CASSPLRGLNEQFF
TGTGCCAGCAGTCCCCTAAGGGGGCTGAATGAGCAGTTCTTC
>.|.|TRBJ2-2|TRBV7-2
CASSLAWRVNTGELFF
TGTGCCAGCAGCTTAGCGTGGCGGGTGAACACCGGGGAGCTGTTTTTT
>.|.|TRBJ2-1|TRBV19
CASSLTGPIPRNEQFF
TGTGCCAGTAGTCTAACAGGGCCAATTCCCCGCAATGAGCAGTTCTTC
>.|few|TRBJ1-1|TRBV2
CASTGYANTEAFF
TGTGCCAGCACAGGGTACGCGAACACTGAAGCTTTCTTT
>.|.|TRBJ2-1|TRBV5-1
CASSRLGQEVHNEQFF
TGCGCCAGCAGCCGTCTGGGACAAGAGGTTCACAATGAGCAGTTCTTC
>TRBD2|.|TRBJ2-2|TRBV28
CASTLLGRNTNTGELFF
TGTGCCAGCACCCTTCTCGGGAGGAATACGAACACCGGGGAGCTGTTTTTT
>TRBD1|.|TRBJ2-5|TRBV5-4
CASSPGDRAQETQYF
TGTGCCAGCAGCCCCGGGGACAGGGCACAAGAGACCCAGTACTTC
>.|.|TRBJ1-1|TRBV11-3
CASSFSNTEAFF
TGTGCCAGCAGCTTTTCAAACACTGAAGCTTTCTTT
>.|.|TRBJ2-7|TRBV7-2
CASSGGTVAYEQYF
TGTGCCAGCAGCGGAGGGACTGTTGCCTACGAGCAGTACTTC
>TRBD2|.|TRBJ2-1|TRBV15
CATSRDLIGAGGYNEQFF
TGTGCCACCAGCAGAGATCTCATCGGGGCGGGAGGGTACAATGAGCAGTTCTTC
>.|once|TRBJ2-1|TRBV7-6
CASSSMDRRDNEQFF
TGTGCCAGCAGCTCAATGGACCGGAGGGATAATGAGCAGTTCTTC
>TRBD1|.|TRBJ2-1|TRBV5-5
CASSLATGDYNEQFF
TGTGCCAGCAGCTTGGCGACAGGGGATTACAATGAGCAGTTCTTC
>TRBD2|.|TRBJ2-1|TRBV9
CASSREGSSYNEQFF
TGTGCCAGCAGCAGGGAGGGATCCTCCTACAATGAGCAGTTCTTC
>TRBD2|.|TRBJ2-2|TRBV4-1
CASSQATSTLNTGELFF
TGCGCCAGCAGCCAGGCGACTAGCACATTGAACACCGGGGAGCTGTTTTTT
>TRBD2|.|TRBJ2-7|TRBV5-4
CASSSGLAGYEQYF
TGTGCCAGCAGCTCTGGACTAGCAGGCTACGAGCAGTACTTC
>TRBD1|.|TRBJ1-5|TRBV7-2
CASSLVSGQGVQPQHF
TGTGCCAGCAGCTTAGTGAGTGGACAGGGGGTTCAGCCCCAGCATTTT
>.|.|TRBJ2-7|TRBV7-9
CASSLERGGQYF
TGTGCCAGCAGCTTAGAAAGAGGGGGGCAGTACTTC